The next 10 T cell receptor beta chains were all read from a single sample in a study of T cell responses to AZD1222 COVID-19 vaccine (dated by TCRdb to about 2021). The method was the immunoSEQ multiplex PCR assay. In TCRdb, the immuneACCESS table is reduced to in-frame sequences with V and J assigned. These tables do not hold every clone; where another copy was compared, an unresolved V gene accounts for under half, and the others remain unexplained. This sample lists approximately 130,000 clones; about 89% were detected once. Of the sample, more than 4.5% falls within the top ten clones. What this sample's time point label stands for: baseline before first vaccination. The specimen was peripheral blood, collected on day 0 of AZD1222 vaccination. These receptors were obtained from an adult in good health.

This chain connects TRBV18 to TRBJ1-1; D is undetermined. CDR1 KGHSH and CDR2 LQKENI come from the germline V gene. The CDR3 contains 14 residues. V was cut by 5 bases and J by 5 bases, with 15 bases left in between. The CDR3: CASSALDRETEAFF. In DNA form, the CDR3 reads TGTGCCAGCTCAGCGCTTGACCGGGAAACTGAAGCTTTCTTT. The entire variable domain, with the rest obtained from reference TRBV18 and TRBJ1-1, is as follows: NAGVMQNPRHLVRRRGQEARLRCSPMKGHSHVYWYRQLPEEGLKFMVYLQKENIIDESGMPKERFSAEFPKEGPSILRIQQVVRGDSAAYFCASSALDRETEAFFGQGTRLTVV.

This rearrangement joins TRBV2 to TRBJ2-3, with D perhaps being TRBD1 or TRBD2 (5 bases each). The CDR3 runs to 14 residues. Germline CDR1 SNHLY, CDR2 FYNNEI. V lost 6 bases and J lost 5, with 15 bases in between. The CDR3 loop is CASRARGMEDTQYF. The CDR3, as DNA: TGTGCCAGCAGGGCGAGGGGTATGGAAGATACGCAGTATTTT.

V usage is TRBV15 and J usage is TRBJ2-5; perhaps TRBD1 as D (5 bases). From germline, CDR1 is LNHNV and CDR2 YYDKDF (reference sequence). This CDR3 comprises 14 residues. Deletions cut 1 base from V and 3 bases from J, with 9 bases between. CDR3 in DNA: TGTGCCACCAGCAGAGGTGGGGCCAAAGAGACCCAGTACTTC. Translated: CATSRGGAKETQYF.

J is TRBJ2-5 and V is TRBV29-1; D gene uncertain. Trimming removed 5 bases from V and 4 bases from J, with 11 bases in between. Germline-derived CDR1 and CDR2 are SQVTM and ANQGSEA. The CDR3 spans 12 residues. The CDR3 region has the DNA TGCAGCGTTATTCGAGCCGGAGAGACCCAGTACTTC. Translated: CSVIRAGETQYF.

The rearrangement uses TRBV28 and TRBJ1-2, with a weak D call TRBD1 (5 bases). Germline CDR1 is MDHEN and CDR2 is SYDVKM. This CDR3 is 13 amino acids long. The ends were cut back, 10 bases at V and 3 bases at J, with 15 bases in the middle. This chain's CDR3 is CATGGLSYYGYTF. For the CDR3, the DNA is TGTGCCACCGGGGGACTCTCCTACTATGGCTACACCTTC.

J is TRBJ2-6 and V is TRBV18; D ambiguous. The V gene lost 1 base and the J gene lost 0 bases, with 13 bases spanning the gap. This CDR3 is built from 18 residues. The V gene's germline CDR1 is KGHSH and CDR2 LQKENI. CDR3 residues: CASSPQAQSYSGANVLTF. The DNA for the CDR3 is TGTGCCAGCTCACCACAGGCACAGAGCTACTCTGGGGCCAACGTCCTGACTTTC.

The CDR3, as DNA: TGTGCCAGCAGAACTGAAATGGACACTGAAGCTTTCTTT. Amino acids: CASRTEMDTEAFF. The chain recombines TRBV7-9 with TRBJ1-1; D unresolved. Trimming took off 6 bases at V and 3 bases at J, with 11 bases between the two ends. The CDR3 spans 13 residues. Germline lookup yields CDR1 SEHNR and CDR2 FQNEAQ (reference sequence).

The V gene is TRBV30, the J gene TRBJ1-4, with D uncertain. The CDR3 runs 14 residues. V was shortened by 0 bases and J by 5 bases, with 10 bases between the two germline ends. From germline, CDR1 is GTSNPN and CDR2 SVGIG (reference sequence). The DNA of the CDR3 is TGTGCCTGGAGTGTAGGCAGCGGCAATGAAAAACTGTTTTTT. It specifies CAWSVGSGNEKLFF.

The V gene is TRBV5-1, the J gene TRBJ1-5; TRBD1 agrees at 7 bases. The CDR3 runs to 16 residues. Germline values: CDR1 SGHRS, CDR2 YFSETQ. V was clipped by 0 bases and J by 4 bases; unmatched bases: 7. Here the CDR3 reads CASSLGSGGSNQPQHF. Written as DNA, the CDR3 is TGCGCCAGCAGCTTGGGGTCAGGGGGAAGTAATCAGCCCCAGCATTTT. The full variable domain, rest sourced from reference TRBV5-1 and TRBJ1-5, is KAGVTQTPRYLIKTRGQQVTLSCSPISGHRSVSWYQQTPGQGLQFLFEYFSETQRNKGNFPGRFSGRQFSNSRSEMNVSTLELGDSALYLCASSLGSGGSNQPQHFGDGTRLSIL.

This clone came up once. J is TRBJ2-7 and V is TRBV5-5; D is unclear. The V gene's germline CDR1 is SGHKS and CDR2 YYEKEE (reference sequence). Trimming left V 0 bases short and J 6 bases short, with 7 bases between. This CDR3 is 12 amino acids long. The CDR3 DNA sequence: TGTGCCAGCAGCTTGGGGGTAATCGAGCAGTACTTC. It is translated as CASSLGVIEQYF.